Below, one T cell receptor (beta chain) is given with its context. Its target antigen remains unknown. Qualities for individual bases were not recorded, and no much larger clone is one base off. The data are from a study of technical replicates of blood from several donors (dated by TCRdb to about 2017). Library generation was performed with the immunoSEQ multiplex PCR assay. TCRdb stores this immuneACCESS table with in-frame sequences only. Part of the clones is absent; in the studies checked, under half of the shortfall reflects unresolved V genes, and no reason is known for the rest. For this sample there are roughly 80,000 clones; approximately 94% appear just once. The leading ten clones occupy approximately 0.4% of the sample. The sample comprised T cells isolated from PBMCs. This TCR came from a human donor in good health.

The CDR3 sequence is CATSRINTEAFF. The nucleotide sequence is given as TGTGCCACCAGCAGAATAAACACTGAAGCTTTCTTT. The rearrangement combines TRBV15 with TRBJ1-1, with the D gene call left open. The CDR3 contains 12 residues, cysteine and phenylalanine counted. The read is trimmed to its CDR3 DNA, 36 bases read in frame from base 1. CDR1 and CDR2 (LNHNV, YYDKDF) derive from the germline V gene (reference sequence). At the junction V is shortened by 2 bases and J by 2 bases, with 3 bases in between.